A selection of T cell receptor beta chains follows, all from one sample in a study of monozygotic twins with inflammatory bowel disease. Reprocessing the 5' RACE reads, TCRdb reports a single entry for every CDR3 protein and omits DNA. The sample has about 350,000 distinct CDR3 sequences, and its top ten clones hold 2% to 2.5%. The sequenced sample consisted of blood. These TCRs come from a human donor with ulcerative colitis or Crohn's disease, or a healthy co-twin of an affected twin (not recorded which). The CDR3 runs from the conserved cysteine through the conserved F or W. Each record gives: J gene, V gene, CDR3 protein.

j_call: TRBJ2-1; v_call: TRBV21-1; cdr3_aa: CASSKRARQFF
j_call: TRBJ2-1; v_call: TRBV5-1; cdr3_aa: CASSLVSTGLYNEQFF
j_call: TRBJ2-7; v_call: TRBV7-2; cdr3_aa: CASSRDYSYEQYF
j_call: TRBJ1-5; v_call: TRBV2; cdr3_aa: CATQDGNQPQHF
j_call: TRBJ1-2; v_call: TRBV25-1; cdr3_aa: CASRPTGSGYTF
j_call: TRBJ2-7; v_call: TRBV20-1; cdr3_aa: CSAKGSSGSVKYF
j_call: TRBJ1-4; v_call: TRBV28; cdr3_aa: CASRQDRNSEKLFF
j_call: TRBJ2-2; v_call: TRBV27; cdr3_aa: CASMGLAGAIGELFF
j_call: TRBJ1-2; v_call: TRBV12-3/TRBV12-4; cdr3_aa: CASRPRWGEGSYGYTF
j_call: TRBJ1-1; v_call: TRBV19; cdr3_aa: CASSREGSTEAFF
j_call: TRBJ1-4; v_call: TRBV5-1; cdr3_aa: CASSLPGVTGNEKLFF
j_call: TRBJ2-7; v_call: TRBV12-3/TRBV12-4; cdr3_aa: CASTLTLGQEAYEQYF
j_call: TRBJ2-5; v_call: TRBV28; cdr3_aa: CASSHGLAVETQYF
j_call: TRBJ2-1; v_call: TRBV24-1; cdr3_aa: CATSLGGNARNEQFF
j_call: TRBJ1-5; v_call: TRBV27; cdr3_aa: CASRRQGQSNQPQHF
j_call: TRBJ1-1; v_call: TRBV11-3; cdr3_aa: CASSLYQNTEAFF
j_call: TRBJ2-2; v_call: TRBV5-6; cdr3_aa: CASSLFSGLVTGELFF
j_call: TRBJ1-5; v_call: TRBV12-3/TRBV12-4; cdr3_aa: CASRGDDQPQHF
j_call: TRBJ2-7; v_call: TRBV7-1; cdr3_aa: CASSSSQTGTGSLYEQYF
j_call: TRBJ2-5; v_call: TRBV18; cdr3_aa: CASSPRPGTEETQYF
j_call: TRBJ1-1; v_call: TRBV7-2; cdr3_aa: CASSLSPQGAAEAFF
j_call: TRBJ2-4; v_call: TRBV5-1; cdr3_aa: CASSLGGLRNIQYF
j_call: TRBJ1-2; v_call: TRBV4-2; cdr3_aa: CASSQEARGLINYGYTF
j_call: TRBJ2-3; v_call: TRBV20-1; cdr3_aa: CSASPSGTDTQYF
j_call: TRBJ1-1; v_call: TRBV19; cdr3_aa: CASRKLDTTPNTEAFF
j_call: TRBJ2-3; v_call: TRBV20-1; cdr3_aa: CSARDSLASGARTDTQYF
j_call: TRBJ2-7; v_call: TRBV18; cdr3_aa: CASSHTAVYEQYF
j_call: TRBJ2-5; v_call: TRBV19; cdr3_aa: CASTPFLGEMETQYF
j_call: TRBJ1-4; v_call: TRBV29-1; cdr3_aa: CSVEGQPGEKLFF
j_call: TRBJ1-3; v_call: TRBV2; cdr3_aa: CASSEIGAIGNTIYF
j_call: TRBJ1-2; v_call: TRBV5-4; cdr3_aa: CASSPTGQAYGYTF